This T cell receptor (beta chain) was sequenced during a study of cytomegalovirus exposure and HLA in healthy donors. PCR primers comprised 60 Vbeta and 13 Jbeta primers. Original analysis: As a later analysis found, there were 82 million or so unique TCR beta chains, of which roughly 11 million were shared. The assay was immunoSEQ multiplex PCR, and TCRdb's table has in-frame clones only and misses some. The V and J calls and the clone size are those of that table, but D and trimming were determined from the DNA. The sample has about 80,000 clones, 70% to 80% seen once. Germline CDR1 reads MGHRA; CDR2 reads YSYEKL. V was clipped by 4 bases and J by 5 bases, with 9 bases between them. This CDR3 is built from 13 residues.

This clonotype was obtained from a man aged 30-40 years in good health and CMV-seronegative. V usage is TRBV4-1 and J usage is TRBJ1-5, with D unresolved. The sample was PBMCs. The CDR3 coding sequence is TGCGCCAGCAGCCCTGGCTCCTATCAGCCCCAGCATTTT. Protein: CASSPGSYQPQHF.